Each of the 14 T cell receptor beta chains below was sequenced from the same sample in a study of blood T cell repertoires in COVID-19. Profiled with immunoSEQ multiplex PCR; TCRdb holds only in-frame clones, not every one. The top ten clones hold roughly 13% of a sample with about 55,000 clones, approximately 85% of them seen once. The source material was peripheral blood. The source is a human donor in a cohort sampled during active COVID-19.

The chain employs TRBV7-9 and TRBJ2-7, with 8 bases that match TRBD1. This CDR3 has 14 residues. Germline V lookup: CDR1 SEHNR, CDR2 FQNEAQ (reference sequence). Trimming removed 4 bases from V and 2 bases from J; junction bases left unmatched: 4. The DNA of the CDR3 is TGTGCCAGCAGCTCAGGGGGCTTAACCTACGAGCAGTACTTC. Amino acid sequence: CASSSGGLTYEQYF.

The chain has TRBV6-5 and TRBJ1-1; 10 nucleotides match TRBD1. Germline CDR1 is MNHEY and CDR2 is SVGAGI. The CDR3 is 14 residues long. V was clipped by 6 bases and J by 1 base; unmatched bases: 2. The CDR3, as DNA: TGTGCCAGCAGAAGGGACAGGGGGAACACTGAAGCTTTCTTT. This translates into CASRRDRGNTEAFF.

This chain uses TRBV2 with TRBJ2-5; D not certain. V was pared by 7 bases and J by 3 bases, with 12 bases between. This CDR3 comprises 13 residues. Per germline, CDR1 SNHLY and CDR2 FYNNEI. The CDR3 region has the DNA TGTGCCAGCACCCAGAGGAGCGAAGAGACCCAGTACTTC. It encodes CASTQRSEETQYF.

This chain uses TRBV6-4 with TRBJ2-2; 7 bases line up with TRBD1. V lost 5 bases to trimming and J lost 5 bases; unmatched junction nucleotides: 5. This CDR3 has 14 amino acids. CDR1 and CDR2 from the germline V gene are MRHNA and SNTAGT. The CDR3 bases are TGTGCCAGCAGTCGGGACAGTGGGACCGGGGAGCTGTTTTTT. Residues: CASSRDSGTGELFF.

The rearrangement links TRBV3-1 (or the pseudogene TRBV3-2) to TRBJ2-5; perhaps TRBD1 as D (6 bases). The V gene's germline CDR1 is LGHDT and CDR2 YNNKEL (reference sequence). V was trimmed by 4 bases and J by 3 bases, leaving 12 bases between them. This CDR3 spans 14 amino acids. This chain's CDR3 is CASSPPGVKETQYF. In nucleotides, the CDR3 is TGTGCCAGCAGCCCCCCAGGGGTGAAAGAGACCCAGTACTTC.

The chain joins TRBV5-6 to TRBJ2-1, with D tentatively TRBD1 (6 bases). This CDR3 is built from 18 residues. Trimming shortened V by 3 bases and J by 2 bases, and 21 bases separated the two germline ends. The germline CDR1 and CDR2 sequences are SGHDT and YYEEEE. In nucleotides, the CDR3 is TGTGCCAGCAGCTCTTACACTGACAGGTTAAACGCCTACAATGAGCAGTTCTTC. This gives the protein CASSSYTDRLNAYNEQFF.

In the case of this clone: This sample includes further DNA sequences coding for the same CDR3. This sequence joins TRBV4-2 and TRBJ1-1; tentative D call: TRBD1 (6 bases). The CDR3 sequence is 14 residues long. Germline V gives CDR1 LGHNA, CDR2 YNFKEQ. Trimming removed 1 base from V and 5 bases from J, with 11 bases in between. The CDR3 DNA is TGTGCCAGCAGCCAAGTGGGGGCAGGGACTGAAGCTTTCTTT. Translated: CASSQVGAGTEAFF.

This chain uses TRBV19 with TRBJ2-7, with a tentative D call TRBD2 (6 bases). Germline values: CDR1 LNHDA, CDR2 SQIVND (reference sequence). Deletions cut 5 bases from V and 7 bases from J, with 15 bases between. There are 13 residues in the CDR3. The CDR3 nucleotides are TGTGCCAGTAGTCGGGACTCCCGCCAAGAGCAGTACTTC. Its translation is CASSRDSRQEQYF.

The chain links TRBV6-5 to TRBJ2-1; 8 positions match TRBD2. This CDR3 has 13 amino acids. Trimming at V came to 6 bases and at J to 10 bases, leaving 8 bases not matched to a gene. CDR1 MNHEY and CDR2 SVGAGI come from the germline V gene. The CDR3 is CASSSGGRREQFF. Written as DNA, the CDR3 is TGTGCCAGCAGCTCGGGAGGGAGGAGGGAGCAGTTCTTC.

This clone showed up just a few times. The genes are TRBV28 and TRBJ2-2; D perhaps matches TRBD1 (6 bases). There are 15 residues in the CDR3. Germline values: CDR1 MDHEN, CDR2 SYDVKM. Trimming left V 3 bases short and J 3 bases short, with 11 bases between. The CDR3, as DNA: TGTGCCAGCAGTTTCAGGACAGAATACACCGGGGAGCTGTTTTTT. Translating gives CASSFRTEYTGELFF.

The V and J genes are TRBV11-2 and TRBJ2-1; 13 nucleotides match TRBD2. The V gene's germline CDR1 is SGHAT and CDR2 FQNNGV. This CDR3 contains 15 residues. V shed 4 bases and J 9 bases; nucleotides not matched to a gene: 6. The CDR3 region is CASSSTSGRASEQFF. As DNA, the CDR3 is TGTGCCAGCAGCTCCACTAGCGGGAGGGCCAGTGAGCAGTTCTTC.

In its sample, this clone was seen a few times. The rearrangement joins TRBV19 to TRBJ2-7; TRBD2 agrees at 7 bases. V gave up 5 bases and J gave up 6 bases; unmatched junction bases: 7. This CDR3 is 13 amino acids long. CDR1 is LNHDA, CDR2 SQIVND, per germline (reference sequence). The CDR3 DNA reads TGTGCCAGTAGTTCCGTAGCGGGTGGCGAGCAGTACTTC. Amino acid sequence: CASSSVAGGEQYF.

The V gene is TRBV28, the J gene TRBJ2-3, with 7 bases aligning to TRBD2. CDR1 is MDHEN, CDR2 SYDVKM, per germline. This CDR3 has 12 amino acids. Trimming removed 2 bases from V and 8 bases from J; junction bases left unmatched: 1. The CDR3 DNA is TGTGCCAGCAGTTTAGGGGAGGGTACGCAGTATTTT. Its translation is CASSLGEGTQYF.

This chain connects TRBV29-1 to TRBJ2-7, with a possible D match to TRBD2 (5 bases). Germline assignment: CDR1 SQVTM and CDR2 ANQGSEA. Trimming cost V 1 base and J 7 bases, with 17 bases left between them. This CDR3 comprises 14 residues. CDR3 sequence reads: CSVEGVTGTGEQYF. CDR3 DNA: TGCAGCGTTGAAGGGGTCACGGGAACGGGGGAGCAGTACTTC.